This TCR beta chain was sequenced for a study of blood T cell repertoires in COVID-19 (dated by TCRdb to about 2020). For context, the study as a whole: Samples from collaborators originated in the United States, Italy and Spain and spanned both the acute and convalescent phases of COVID-19. The prospective study material was composed of cDNA or gDNA derived from T cells, B-cell-depleted T cells, or PBMCs. The repertoires were released in a freely available public database meant as a resource for research on the immune response to SARS-CoV-2. Where HLA class I and class II types were available, the types were taken from metadata supplied by the sample provider, not from assay-based typing. Subjects who had been exposed to COVID-19, were actively infected with it, or had recovered from it provided the deeply sampled blood TCRbeta repertoires that made up the dataset. A de-identified subject ID, COVID-19 status, age in years and sex were almost always included in the sample metadata. The samples were drawn from two sources: the first 160 participants of the ongoing ImmuneRACE study, and 1,000 to 1,500 subjects contributed by 6 global collaborators.

The collaborating institutions used their own protocols to collect whole blood in K2EDTA tubes. Collaborator samples were shipped for TCRbeta analysis as frozen whole blood, isolated PBMCs, or DNA extracted from either sample type. The immunoSEQ Assay, a bias-controlled multiplex PCR, was used to amplify TCRbeta CDR3 regions from genomic DNA. Per the authors' processing: Nucleated cell counts per sample were estimated from amplification of reference gene primers within the assay. To quantify the absolute abundance of each unique TCRbeta CDR3 rearrangement, sequence reads were collapsed and filtered. For each sample, productive Simpson clonality was calculated by taking the square root of Simpson's diversity index across productive rearrangements. The immuneACCESS repertoire file appears here via TCRdb, limited to in-frame rearrangements. These files lack a portion of the clones; in checked studies, under half of the deficit traces to unresolved V genes, and the cause of the others is not known. D and trimming were read from the DNA, whereas the V and J calls and clone size are those reported in that table. The sample contains approximately 150,000 clones, 80% to 90% of them found a single time. The ten top clones hold 1.5% to 2% of the sample.

Only one count was recorded for this clone. Its cognate antigen has yet to be identified. No clone much larger than this one lies a single base away; base qualities are absent. There are 14 amino acids in the CDR3, from cysteine to phenylalanine inclusive. Just CDR3 DNA is preserved here, 42 bases in frame from base 1. CDR1 and CDR2 were assigned from the germline V gene as SGDLS and YYNGEE. V is pared back by 0 bases and J by 4 bases, with 9 bases lying between the germline termini. What the work shows at the level of the full study, not this receptor alone: The amount of clinical and demographic metadata varied by source and participant and was provided uncurated.

The V and J genes are TRBV9 and TRBJ2-3, with no D gene named confidently. The TCR originated in a woman between 50 and 59 years old with acute or convalescent COVID-19. The sequencing sample was made of peripheral blood. DNA sequence: TGTGCCAGCAGCGTAGGAGAGGTCTCAGATACGCAGTATTTT. Its translation reads: CASSVGEVSDTQYF.